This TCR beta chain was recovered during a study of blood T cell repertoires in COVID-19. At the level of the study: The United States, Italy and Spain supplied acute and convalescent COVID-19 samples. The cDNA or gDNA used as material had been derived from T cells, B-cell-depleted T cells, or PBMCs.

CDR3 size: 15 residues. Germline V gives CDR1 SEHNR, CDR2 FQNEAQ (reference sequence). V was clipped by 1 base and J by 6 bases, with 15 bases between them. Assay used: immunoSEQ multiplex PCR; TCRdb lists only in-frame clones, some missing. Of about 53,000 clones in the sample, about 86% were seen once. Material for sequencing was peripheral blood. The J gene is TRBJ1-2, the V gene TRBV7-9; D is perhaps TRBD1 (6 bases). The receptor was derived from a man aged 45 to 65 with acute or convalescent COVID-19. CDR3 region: CASSLEGTRSDGYTF. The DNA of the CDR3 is TGTGCCAGCAGCTTAGAAGGGACAAGAAGCGATGGCTACACCTTC.